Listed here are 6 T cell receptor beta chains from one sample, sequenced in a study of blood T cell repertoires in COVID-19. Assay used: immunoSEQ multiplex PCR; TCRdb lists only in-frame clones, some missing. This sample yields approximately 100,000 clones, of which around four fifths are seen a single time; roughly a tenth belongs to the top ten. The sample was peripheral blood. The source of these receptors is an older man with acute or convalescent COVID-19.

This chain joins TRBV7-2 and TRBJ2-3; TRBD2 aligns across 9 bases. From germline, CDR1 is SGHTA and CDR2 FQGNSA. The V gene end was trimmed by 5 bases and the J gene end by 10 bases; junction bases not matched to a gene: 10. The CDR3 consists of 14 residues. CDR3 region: CASSPYRTSVAQYF. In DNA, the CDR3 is TGTGCCAGCAGCCCGTACCGGACTAGCGTGGCGCAGTATTTT.

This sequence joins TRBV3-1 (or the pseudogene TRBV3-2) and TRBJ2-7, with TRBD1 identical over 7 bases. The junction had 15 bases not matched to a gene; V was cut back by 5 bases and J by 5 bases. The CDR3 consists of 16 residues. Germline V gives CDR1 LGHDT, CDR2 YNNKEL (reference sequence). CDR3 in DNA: TGTGCCAGCAGCTTGGAAGGAACGGGACAGCGAGACGAGCAGTACTTC. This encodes CASSLEGTGQRDEQYF.

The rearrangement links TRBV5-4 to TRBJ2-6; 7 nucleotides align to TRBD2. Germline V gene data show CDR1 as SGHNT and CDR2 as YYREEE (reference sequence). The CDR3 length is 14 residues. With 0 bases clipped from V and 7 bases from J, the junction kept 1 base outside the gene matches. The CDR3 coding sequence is TGTGCCAGCAGCTTGGGACTAGCTGCCAACGTCCTGACTTTC. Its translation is CASSLGLAANVLTF.

Written as DNA, the CDR3 is TGCAGTGCTAGTCTGGGGGGTATGGGAATCTCTGGAAACACCATATATTTT. Its translation: CSASLGGMGISGNTIYF. V usage is TRBV20-1 and J usage is TRBJ1-3, with D maybe TRBD1 (5 bases). In germline, CDR1 is DFQATT, CDR2 SNEGSKA (reference sequence). V lost 3 bases to trimming and J lost 0 bases, with 18 bases between them. The CDR3 consists of 17 residues.

In DNA form, the CDR3 reads TGTGCCAGCAGCCCAGATCGACAGGGAGGAACTGAAGCTTTCTTT. Translation gives CASSPDRQGGTEAFF. The chain links TRBV2 to TRBJ1-1, with 7 bases fitting TRBD1. The CDR3 extends over 15 amino acids. Germline-derived CDR1 and CDR2 are SNHLY and FYNNEI. The V and J ends lost 6 bases and 5 bases, in that order; junction bases with no gene match: 12.

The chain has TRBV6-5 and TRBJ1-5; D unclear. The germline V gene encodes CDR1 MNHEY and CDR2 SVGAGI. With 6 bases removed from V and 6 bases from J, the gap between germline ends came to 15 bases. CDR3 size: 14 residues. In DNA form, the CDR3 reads TGTGCCAGCAGAAGAAGCACCGGCGGTCAGCCCCAGCATTTT. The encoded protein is CASRRSTGGQPQHF.